The subject of this entry is one T cell receptor beta chain. The germline V gene encodes CDR1 MDHEN and CDR2 SYDVKM. The CDR3 length is 16 residues. V was pared by 6 bases and J by 4 bases, with 10 bases of the junction left unmatched. The data originate from a study of sequential checkpoint blockade in melanoma. Study background: Patients were randomized 1:1 to nivolumab-then-ipilimumab or ipilimumab-then-nivolumab first-line. Each arm's sequence ended with maintenance nivolumab.

TCRdb's table, derived via immunoSEQ multiplex PCR, lists solely in-frame clones and lacks some. The sample shows about 19,000 clones, about two thirds of them seen only once. Described treatment: randomized to nivolumab then ipilimumab (arm A) or the reverse (arm B). No patient had prior DNA-damaging chemotherapy. PBMC sorting kept live CD3+CD8+ cells without CD19 or CD56. The sequencing here drew on CD8+ T cells sorted from blood (inferred from file names), taken from a patient given nivolumab and ipilimumab in sequence. This chain uses TRBV28 with TRBJ1-4, with 8 bases that match TRBD1. The TCR sequence derives from a human donor with melanoma. The CDR3 loop is CASSLVGQGVNEKLFF. In DNA form, the CDR3 reads TGTGCCAGCAGCCTGGTAGGACAGGGTGTTAATGAAAAACTGTTTTTT.